What follows are 3 T cell receptor beta chains derived from one specimen sequenced in a study of T cell changes during pregnancy in multiple sclerosis. Assay: immunoSEQ multiplex PCR; the TCRdb copy retains only in-frame clones and omits some. Here the sample spans 40,000 to 60,000 clones, around 92% being singletons. The specimen comprised peripheral blood, sampled after pregnancy. The receptors come from a female donor with multiple sclerosis, enrolled in a pregnancy study.

This chain joins TRBV2 and TRBJ1-5, with unresolved D. V was pared by 4 bases and J by 9 bases, with 16 bases between. Looked up from germline, CDR1 is SNHLY and CDR2 is FYNNEI. The CDR3 runs to 14 residues. CDR3 amino acids: CASSAGGSGPPQHF. As DNA, the CDR3 is TGTGCCAGCAGTGCAGGAGGGAGTGGGCCGCCCCAGCATTTT.

The genes are TRBV20-1 and TRBJ2-1; 7 nucleotides align to TRBD2. J gave up 10 bases and V 4 bases, and 4 bases lay outside the gene matches. The CDR3 is made up of 11 amino acids. Germline CDR1 reads DFQATT; CDR2 reads SNEGSKA (reference sequence). The CDR3 sequence: CSATTSVEQFF. Written as DNA, the CDR3 is TGCAGTGCTACCACTAGCGTGGAGCAGTTCTTC.

The chain combines TRBV4-3 with TRBJ2-3; D call uncertain. The CDR3 is made up of 15 amino acids. V lost 1 base and J lost 1, with 9 bases in between. Germline V gene lookup returns CDR1 LGHNA and CDR2 YSLEER. The CDR3 loop reads CASSQGPLGTDTQYF. As DNA, the CDR3 is TGCGCCAGCAGCCAAGGACCCCTAGGCACAGATACGCAGTATTTT.